The sequence of this T cell receptor beta chain was determined in a study of T cell changes during pregnancy in multiple sclerosis. The CDR3 totals 13 residues. The germline V gene encodes CDR1 SSHAT and CDR2 FNYEAQ (reference sequence). About this clone itself: The junction and the germline gene differ at one end; a read error may be behind it.

Data came from immunoSEQ multiplex PCR; TCRdb stores just in-frame clones and leaves some out. The sample lists around 110,000 clones, around 92% occurring once. The sequence derives from a female donor in good health, enrolled as a control in a pregnancy study. Sequenced here: peripheral blood, sampled in the third trimester of pregnancy. The V call is TRBV7-7, the J call TRBJ1-1, with 7 positions matching TRBD1. CDR3 region: CASSRDRNTEAFF. The CDR3 bases are TGTGCTAGCAGCAGGGACAGAAACACTGAAGCTTTCTTT. Variable domain in full (rest from reference TRBV7-7 and TRBJ1-1): GAGVSQSPRYKVTKRGQDVTLRCDPISSHATLYWYQQALGQGPEFLTYFNYEAQPDKSGLPSDRFSAERPEGSISTLTIQRTEQRDSAMYRCASSRDRNTEAFFGQGTRLTVV.